This T cell receptor beta chain derives from a study of blood T cell repertoires in COVID-19. Overall study: Whether acute or convalescent, the COVID-19 samples came from the United States, Italy and Spain. The analysed material was cDNA or gDNA that came from T cells, B-cell-depleted T cells, or PBMCs.

The length of the CDR3 is 16 residues. Germline CDR1 reads LGHDT; CDR2 reads YNNKEL (reference sequence). Trimming shortened V by 7 bases and J by 4 bases, and 19 bases separated the two germline ends. Original methodology: Reference gene primers were amplified, and this amplification served to estimate nucleated cell counts. Some clones are missing from TCRdb's copy, which holds only in-frame ones; the method was immunoSEQ multiplex PCR. V, J and clone size are taken as reported in that table, and D and trimming were inferred from the DNA itself. The table records more than 95,000 clones, around 87% of them present only once.

The material sequenced was peripheral blood. The genes are TRBV3-1 (or the pseudogene TRBV3-2) and TRBJ2-2, with TRBD2 as a possible D gene (5 bases). The sequence came from a man aged 50-59 years with acute or convalescent COVID-19. CDR3 DNA: TGTGCCAGCACCCCCTCGAGGGTGGTTGGCACCGGGGAGCTGTTTTTT. It codes for CASTPSRVVGTGELFF.